The entry below gives a single T cell receptor (beta chain) sequence along with its context. TCRdb re-called the RACE reads with MiXCR, one entry per CDR3 protein. Among about 140,000 distinct CDR3 sequences, approximately 12% were seen once, and the ten largest hold roughly 1.4%. The sample belongs to a study of human T cells and chemical hapten exposure. Stated time point: patch test 2, 6 weeks after DPC sensitization. The treatment was: therapeutic diphenylcyclopropenone sensitization with weekly scalp DPC. The TCR comes from a woman between 50 and 59 years old with alopecia areata. Some clones in this sample may be carry-over from other donors' samples. Sample: whole blood, taken in connection with sensitization to the hapten diphenylcyclopropenone (DPC).

The CDR3 DNA reads TGCGCCAGCAGCTTCCGGGACCCAGGCAGGACTAGCGGGGCAGATACGCAGTATTTT. Its protein product is CASSFRDPGRTSGADTQYF. This sequence joins TRBV4-1 and TRBJ2-3; 12 nucleotides match TRBD2. V shed 5 bases and J 4 bases; nucleotides not matched to a gene: 16. This CDR3 contains 19 residues. Germline assignment: CDR1 MGHRA and CDR2 YSYEKL.